A single sample is the source of the 6 T cell receptor beta chains below, sequenced in a study of T cell responses to AZD1222 COVID-19 vaccine (dated by TCRdb to the early 2020s). This specimen's time point label, per the study, means: about 28 days (+/-7) after the second vaccine dose. Library generation was performed with the immunoSEQ multiplex PCR assay. In its TCRdb copy, this immuneACCESS table keeps in-frame sequences only and misses some clones. Where compared with another copy, unresolved V genes explain less than half of these, and the others have no known cause. In this sample the table shows some 120,000 clones, 92% of which occur a single time. Roughly 1.5% of the sample comes from the top ten. This sample comprised peripheral blood, obtained 28 days after the second AZD1222 dose. All receptors derive from an adult who received the AZD1222 COVID-19 vaccine.

The chain couples TRBV24-1 to TRBJ2-2, with D maybe TRBD2 (6 bases). Germline V lookup: CDR1 KGHDR, CDR2 SFDVKD. The CDR3 is made up of 13 amino acids. V lost 3 bases to trimming and J lost 6 bases, with 7 bases between them. Here the CDR3 reads CATSDGRSGELFF. In nucleotides, the CDR3 is TGTGCCACCAGTGATGGGAGGTCCGGGGAGCTGTTTTTT.

The chain employs TRBV7-9 and TRBJ2-3; D might be TRBD1 or TRBD2, each matching 5 bases. In germline, CDR1 is SEHNR, CDR2 FQNEAQ (reference sequence). V was shortened by 4 bases and J by 5 bases, with 28 bases between the two germline ends. CDR3 length: 19 amino acids. DNA for the CDR3: TGTGCCAGCAGCTCAGAGGGATTCGGGACGTCTCGGCACCTAGATACGCAGTATTTT. The encoded protein is CASSSEGFGTSRHLDTQYF.

V usage is TRBV28 and J usage is TRBJ1-2; D gene uncertain. V gave up 2 bases and J gave up 3 bases, with 10 bases separating them. CDR1 MDHEN and CDR2 SYDVKM come from the germline V gene. The CDR3 has 14 residues. The CDR3 DNA is TGTGCCAGCAGTTTAGAACGGGGTGACTATGGCTACACCTTC. It yields the protein CASSLERGDYGYTF.

The V gene is TRBV4-2, the J gene TRBJ2-2; D ambiguous. This CDR3 is 15 amino acids long. Trimming stripped 0 bases from V and 0 bases from J, with 5 bases between. In germline, CDR1 is LGHNA, CDR2 YNFKEQ. The CDR3 region is CASSQDLANTGELFF. The CDR3 nucleotides are TGTGCCAGCAGCCAAGATCTCGCGAACACCGGGGAGCTGTTTTTT.

The gene calls are TRBV5-1 and TRBJ1-5; TRBD1 aligns across 8 bases. The J segment lost 5 bases and the V segment lost 2 bases, leaving 3 bases of the junction unmatched. In germline, CDR1 is SGHRS, CDR2 YFSETQ. The CDR3 runs 14 residues. CDR3 amino acids: CASSLETGDQPQHF. In DNA, the CDR3 is TGCGCCAGCAGCTTAGAGACAGGGGATCAGCCCCAGCATTTT.

The rearrangement joins TRBV28 to TRBJ1-1, with D maybe TRBD1 (6 bases). The CDR3 totals 15 residues. V was shortened by 4 bases and J by 0 bases, with 12 bases between the two germline ends. Looked up from germline, CDR1 is MDHEN and CDR2 is SYDVKM. CDR3 nucleotide sequence: TGTGCCAGCAGTTCCCCACAGGGAGTGAACACTGAAGCTTTCTTT. Amino acids: CASSSPQGVNTEAFF.